This T cell receptor beta chain was captured in a study of identifying expanded T cells in peripheral blood. With regard to this clone: Antigen unknown.

TCRdb's table, derived via immunoSEQ multiplex PCR, lists solely in-frame clones and lacks some. The sample contains around 120,000 clones, around 89% of which appear only once. Study results and caveats: Across healthy donors, higher total template counts meant significantly greater approximately two-week count variance.

Germline CDR1 MNHNS, CDR2 SASEGT. The CDR3 totals 14 residues. The J segment lost 2 bases and the V segment lost 6 bases, leaving 5 bases of the junction unmatched. The chain has TRBV6-1 and TRBJ2-3; 7 bases are a match to TRBD1. The receptor comes from a person between 18 and 70 years old in good health. The specimen sequenced was blood. CDR3 loop: CASSGQVITDTQYF. In DNA, the CDR3 is TGTGCCAGCAGCGGACAGGTTATCACAGATACGCAGTATTTT.